These T cell receptor beta chains were read from a single sample in a study of cytomegalovirus exposure and HLA in healthy donors. Sequencing was performed with immunoSEQ multiplex PCR; in TCRdb, only in-frame clones are kept and a portion is missing. The data show 76,000 or so clones, about 94% seen once. The sequenced sample consisted of PBMCs. The source of these receptors is a woman under 30 in good health and CMV-seronegative. Each CDR3 is given with its conserved first and last residue. D genes are given only for firm matches. Expanded clones get a size class; other rows say once, few or many, or leave the size out.

v_gene	len	abundance	j_gene	d_gene	CDR3nt	CDR3aa
TRBV5-5	13	NA	TRBJ1-2	NA	TGTGCCAGCAGCTTGGACTTTGACTATGGCTACACCTTC	CASSLDFDYGYTF
TRBV27	16	NA	TRBJ2-1	TRBD2	TGTGCCAGCAATATCCCGGGACTAGCGTCAAACAATGAGCAGTTCTTC	CASNIPGLASNNEQFF
TRBV4-3	13	NA	TRBJ2-3	TRBD2	TGCGCCAGCAGCCAAGGACTAGCCCCCACGCAGTATTTT	CASSQGLAPTQYF
TRBV6-5	16	NA	TRBJ1-1	NA	TGTGCCAGCAGTTCCCCCGCAGGCGCCATGAACACTGAAGCTTTCTTT	CASSSPAGAMNTEAFF
TRBV2	15	NA	TRBJ2-5	NA	TGTGCCAGCAGTGAGGAATGGGGCAGTGCCAGAACCCAGTACTTC	CASSEEWGSARTQYF
TRBV4-3	16	once	TRBJ1-1	NA	TGCGCCAGCAGCCAAGGATGGGACTATAATTCTCGTGGAGCTTTCTTT	CASSQGWDYNSRGAFF
TRBV7-2	15	NA	TRBJ1-1	NA	TGTGCCAGCAGCCTCTTGCGGGGGAAGAACACTGAAGCTTTCTTT	CASSLLRGKNTEAFF
TRBV9	16	NA	TRBJ2-5	TRBD2	TGTGCCAGCAGCGTGCAACCGCGGGGGGGTCAAGAGACCCAGTACTTC	CASSVQPRGGQETQYF
TRBV10-3	13	NA	TRBJ1-2	NA	TGTGCCATCAGTGATGTAGTTAACTATGGCTACACCTTC	CAISDVVNYGYTF
TRBV4-1	13	NA	TRBJ2-5	NA	TGCGCCAGCAGCCACAGGACAGAAGAGACCCAGTACTTC	CASSHRTEETQYF
TRBV5-1	14	NA	TRBJ2-2	NA	TGCGCCAGCAGTACAGTTAGGGGCACCGGGGAGCTGTTTTTT	CASSTVRGTGELFF
TRBV10-1	16	NA	TRBJ2-2	TRBD1	TGCGCCAGCAGTGAGTCGGACAGGGTATATTCCGGGGAGCTGTTTTTT	CASSESDRVYSGELFF
TRBV2	14	once	TRBJ2-7	TRBD2	TGTGCCAGCAGTGGGTTAGCGGGATTCTACGAGCAGTACTTC	CASSGLAGFYEQYF
TRBV27	15	NA	TRBJ2-2	TRBD1	TGTGCCAGCAGGGGGGGCAGGGGGCGCGGCGGGGAGCTGTTTTTT	CASRGGRGRGGELFF
TRBV7-2	15	NA	TRBJ1-4	NA	TGTGCCAGCAGCCCCTACAGGGTATCCCATGAAAAACTGTTTTTT	CASSPYRVSHEKLFF
TRBV30	13	NA	TRBJ1-2	TRBD1	TGTGCCTGGAGTGACGACAGGGTAGCTGGCTACACCTTC	CAWSDDRVAGYTF
TRBV6-6	14	once	TRBJ2-5	NA	TGTGCCAGCAGTATTTCTCTGGAGCAAGAGACCCAGTACTTC	CASSISLEQETQYF
TRBV28	17	NA	TRBJ2-4	TRBD2	TGTGCCAGCAGTCCGTGGACTAGCGGGAGTCGGGGGTACATTCAGTACTTC	CASSPWTSGSRGYIQYF
TRBV4-3	17	NA	TRBJ2-5	TRBD2	TGCGCCAGCAGCCAAGGACTAGCGGGGGGCCCCATGTTGGGCCAGTACTTC	CASSQGLAGGPMLGQYF
TRBV30	15	NA	TRBJ2-1	TRBD2	TGTGCCTGGAGTGAGACTAGCGTAAGTTACAATGAGCAGTTCTTC	CAWSETSVSYNEQFF
TRBV27	14	NA	TRBJ1-4	TRBD1	TGTGCCAGCAGAGGGGACAGCCATAATGAAAAACTGTTTTTT	CASRGDSHNEKLFF
TRBV2	12	NA	TRBJ2-7	NA	TGTGCCAGCTGTCCTGACAGCTACGAGCAGTACTTC	CASCPDSYEQYF
TRBV6-1	13	NA	TRBJ2-1	TRBD2	TGTGCCGGGGGGGACTCGGACAACAATGAGCAGTTCTTC	CAGGDSDNNEQFF
TRBV4-1	14	once	TRBJ2-7	TRBD2	TGCGCCAGCAGCCGATCTAGCGGGGCCTACGAGCAGTACTTC	CASSRSSGAYEQYF
TRBV11-2	16	NA	TRBJ2-1	NA	TGTGCCAGCAGCTTAGAATTCGGGGATACCTACAATGAGCAGTTCTTC	CASSLEFGDTYNEQFF
TRBV2	14	NA	TRBJ1-5	NA	TGTGCCAGCAGTGAAGTAGGGGGCAATCAGCCCCAGCATTTT	CASSEVGGNQPQHF
TRBV7-2	14	NA	TRBJ1-1	TRBD1	TGTGCCAGCAGCCCACAGGGGGCTGGCACTGAAGCTTTCTTT	CASSPQGAGTEAFF
TRBV7-8	15	once	TRBJ1-5	NA	TGTGCCAGCAGCGAACGGGGGGTGGGCAATCAGCCCCAGCATTTT	CASSERGVGNQPQHF
TRBV13	14	NA	TRBJ2-7	TRBD1	TGTGCCAGCAGCCCCGGGACAGGGCCATACGAGCAGTACTTC	CASSPGTGPYEQYF
TRBV5-1	14	NA	TRBJ2-5	NA	TGCGCCAGCAGCCCCCTCGGTAGTTCAGAGACCCAGTACTTC	CASSPLGSSETQYF
TRBV4-1	17	NA	TRBJ2-2	TRBD2	TGCGCCAGCAGCCAAGATAGGACTAGCGGGTCCACCGGGGAGCTGTTTTTT	CASSQDRTSGSTGELFF
TRBV6-5	12	NA	TRBJ2-1	NA	TGTGCCAGCAGGGACAGCAACAATGAGCAGTTCTTC	CASRDSNNEQFF
TRBV7-2	15	NA	TRBJ2-7	TRBD1	TGTGCCAGCAGCGCGTCCGGGACAGAGACCTACGAGCAGTACTTC	CASSASGTETYEQYF
TRBV29-1	13	NA	TRBJ2-1	NA	TGCAGCGCGAAACAGGGAAATTACAATGAGCAGTTCTTC	CSAKQGNYNEQFF
TRBV6-5	14	NA	TRBJ1-5	NA	TGTGCCAGCAGTTGGGGGGACCAGGTTGGGCCCCAGCATTTT	CASSWGDQVGPQHF
TRBV15	16	NA	TRBJ2-3	TRBD2	TGTGCCACCAGCAGAGGGAAGCGGGGGCGCACAGATACGCAGTATTTT	CATSRGKRGRTDTQYF
TRBV5-4	16	NA	TRBJ1-3	TRBD1	TGTGCCAGCTCTGGGACAGGGGCCGACTCTGGAAACACCATATATTTT	CASSGTGADSGNTIYF
TRBV2	14	few	TRBJ2-7	NA	TGTGCCAGCAGTGAAGCGCTTCTAGGACAGCGAGCCTACTTC	CASSEALLGQRAYF
TRBV14	15	NA	TRBJ1-2	TRBD1	TGTGCCAGCAGCCAAACCGGGACAGGGGTCTATGGCTACACCTTC	CASSQTGTGVYGYTF
TRBV6-1	15	few	TRBJ2-5	TRBD1	TGTGCCAGCAGTGAAACGGCAGGGGGACAAGAGACCCAGTACTTC	CASSETAGGQETQYF
TRBV19	14	NA	TRBJ2-5	NA	TGTGCCAGTAGTATTCGGGGTTACCAAGAGACCCAGTACTTC	CASSIRGYQETQYF
TRBV6-1	15	NA	TRBJ2-3	TRBD2	TGTGCCAGCATCGGACTAGCGGGGGCCTCAGATACGCAGTATTTT	CASIGLAGASDTQYF
TRBV19	13	NA	TRBJ2-7	NA	TGTGCCAGTAGCCAGGTTCCCACTGGAGAGCAGTACTTC	CASSQVPTGEQYF
TRBV6-1	15	NA	TRBJ2-1	TRBD2	TGTGCCAGCAGTGCCCTAGCGGGTCCGGCCAATGAGCAGTTCTTC	CASSALAGPANEQFF
TRBV29-1	11	NA	TRBJ2-7	NA	TGCAGCGTTTCCGTTCAGTACGAGCAGTACTTC	CSVSVQYEQYF
TRBV29-1	18	NA	TRBJ2-6	NA	TGCAGCGTTGCCTCGACAGGAGAAAGTTACTCTGGGGCCAACGTCCTGACTTTC	CSVASTGESYSGANVLTF
TRBV7-8	18	NA	TRBJ1-6	NA	TGTGCCAGCAGCTTAGCGGCCCCTCAGGGATCTTTCAACTCACCCCTCCACTTT	CASSLAAPQGSFNSPLHF
TRBV29-1	17	once	TRBJ2-5	TRBD1	TGCAGCGTTGAATTGGGGACAGGGGGGAGATGGATAGAGACCCAGTACTTC	CSVELGTGGRWIETQYF
TRBV6-1	12	NA	TRBJ2-7	NA	TGTGCCAGCAGGGCTGAGGGAAACGAGCAGTACTTC	CASRAEGNEQYF